The 10 T cell receptor beta chains given below trace back to one sample, sequenced in a study of Graves' ophthalmopathy and Graves' hyperthyroidism. The TCR beta CDR3 regions underwent amplification from RNA transcripts. HTBI primers primed a first-round RT-PCR, and a second-round multiplex PCR followed. TCRdb reprocessed the multiplex PCR reads with MiXCR, giving one entry per CDR3 protein. The sample has hundreds of thousands of distinct CDR3 sequences, 20% to 25% seen once; the top ten hold more than 5.5%. The sequencing input was peripheral blood. These receptors were collected from a woman between 18 and 29 years old with stable Graves' hyperthyroidism. Some clones in this sample may be carry-over from other donors' samples.

This clonotype was picked up many times. The chain combines TRBV25-1 with TRBJ1-1; D remains unclear. CDR3 length: 14 residues. Germline-derived CDR1 and CDR2 are MGHDK and SYGVNS. V gave up 2 bases and J gave up 1 base, with 8 bases separating them. CDR3 nucleotide sequence: TGTGCCAGCAGTGAAGGGCGGCAGAACACTGAAGCTTTCTTT. As protein: CASSEGRQNTEAFF.

This clonotype was seen only a few times. The V gene is TRBV27, the J gene TRBJ2-5; D unclear. V was clipped by 3 bases and J by 1 base, with 6 bases between them. Germline V gene lookup returns CDR1 MNHEY and CDR2 SMNVEV (reference sequence). The CDR3 has 13 residues. The CDR3 sequence is CASSLNIQETQYF. The CDR3 DNA is TGTGCCAGCAGTTTGAACATCCAAGAGACCCAGTACTTC.

The chain has TRBV30 and TRBJ1-2; 7 bases match TRBD1. V was pared by 3 bases and J by 2 bases, with 3 bases of the junction left unmatched. CDR3 length equals 13 residues. Germline CDR1 reads GTSNPN; CDR2 reads SVGIG (reference sequence). The CDR3 nucleotides read TGTGCCTGGAGCAGGGACAGCAACTATGGCTACACCTTC. It specifies CAWSRDSNYGYTF.

V usage is TRBV20-1 and J usage is TRBJ1-3; the D is unclear. Germline CDR1 is DFQATT and CDR2 is SNEGSKA (reference sequence). V was shortened by 2 bases and J by 4 bases, with 12 bases between the two germline ends. This CDR3 spans 14 amino acids. The CDR3 spells CSARPSDMGNTIYF. In nucleotides, the CDR3 is TGCAGTGCTAGACCCAGCGACATGGGAAACACCATATATTTT.

The table lists this clonotype with a few counts. This rearrangement joins TRBV11-2 to TRBJ2-2; the match to TRBD2 covers 8 bases. Germline V gene lookup returns CDR1 SGHAT and CDR2 FQNNGV. The CDR3 has 15 amino acids. V trimming: 5 bases; J trimming: 2 bases; junction bases outside the gene matches: 4. In DNA form, the CDR3 reads TGTGCCAGCAGCCCGGGGGGGGTTAACACCGGGGAGCTGTTTTTT. Its protein product is CASSPGGVNTGELFF.

This clonotype has at least ten counts. V and J are TRBV6-1 and TRBJ2-7; D ambiguous. V was trimmed by 5 bases and J by 3 bases, leaving 17 bases between them. In germline, CDR1 is MNHNS, CDR2 SASEGT. CDR3 length equals 15 residues. The CDR3 reads CASSPESALLYEQYF. Written as DNA, the CDR3 is TGTGCCAGCAGTCCGGAGAGCGCACTCCTCTACGAGCAGTACTTC.

This clonotype appeared a few times. J is TRBJ2-7 and V is TRBV20-1; D gene uncertain. Trimming removed 5 bases from V and 4 bases from J, with 9 bases in between. This CDR3 region has 11 residues. The germline V gene has CDR1 DFQATT and CDR2 SNEGSKA (reference sequence). CDR3 protein: CSAGLFYEQYF. The CDR3 DNA sequence: TGCAGTGCTGGCCTTTTTTACGAGCAGTACTTC.

This clonotype was counted many times. V is TRBV11-2 and J is TRBJ1-6; 7 nucleotides line up with TRBD1. Germline lookup yields CDR1 SGHAT and CDR2 FQNNGV. The CDR3 length is 16 residues. With 6 bases clipped from V and 1 base from J, the junction kept 6 bases outside the gene matches. In DNA, the CDR3 is TGTGCCAGCAGAACCGACAGGGCATCCTATAATTCACCCCTCCACTTT. Encoded protein: CASRTDRASYNSPLHF.

This clonotype showed up many times. The J gene is TRBJ1-2, the V gene TRBV28, with D perhaps matching TRBD1 (5 bases). The CDR3 spans 15 residues. Trimming removed 8 bases at V and 2 bases at J, with 18 bases between. Germline V lookup: CDR1 MDHEN, CDR2 SYDVKM. Written as DNA, the CDR3 is TGTGCCAGCCAGGTGGGGCCCAGTTTCAACTATGGCTACACCTTC. Encoded protein: CASQVGPSFNYGYTF.

The CDR3: CASSPSTALGQPQHF. DNA for the CDR3: TGTGCCAGCAGTCCCTCCACCGCTCTAGGGCAGCCCCAGCATTTT. This chain connects TRBV27 to TRBJ1-5, with D hard to call. CDR1 MNHEY and CDR2 SMNVEV come from the germline V gene (reference sequence). V was clipped by 5 bases and J by 7 bases, with 18 bases between them. The CDR3 is 15 amino acids.